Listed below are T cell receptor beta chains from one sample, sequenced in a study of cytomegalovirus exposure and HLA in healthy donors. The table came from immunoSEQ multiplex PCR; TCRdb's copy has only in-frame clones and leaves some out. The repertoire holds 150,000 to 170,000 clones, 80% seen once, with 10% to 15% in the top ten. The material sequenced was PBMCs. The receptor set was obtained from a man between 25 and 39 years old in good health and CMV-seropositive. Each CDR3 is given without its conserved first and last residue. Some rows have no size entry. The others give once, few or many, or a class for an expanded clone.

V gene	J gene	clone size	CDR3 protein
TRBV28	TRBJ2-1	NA	ASRSNNEQF
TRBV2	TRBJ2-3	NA	ASRIGTDTQY
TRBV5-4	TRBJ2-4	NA	ASSQSVTSGSINIQY
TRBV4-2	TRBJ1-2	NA	ASSQMQGNYGYT
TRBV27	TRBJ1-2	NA	ASSPAGATFGYT
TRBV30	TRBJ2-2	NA	ASTTAGGNTGELF
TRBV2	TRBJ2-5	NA	ASVNNGDRQETQY
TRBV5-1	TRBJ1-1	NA	ASRTRGRGNTEAF
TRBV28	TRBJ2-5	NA	ASSLSSGRPETQY
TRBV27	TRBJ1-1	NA	ASSLRGRRNTEAF
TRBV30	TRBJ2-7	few	AWSRGGSSYEQY
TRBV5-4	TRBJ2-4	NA	ASSLAGVGKNIQY
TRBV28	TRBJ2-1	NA	ASSLLAVHEQF
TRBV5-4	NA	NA	ASSLAGTGMSYEQY
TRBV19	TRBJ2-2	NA	ASSMSGVNTGELF
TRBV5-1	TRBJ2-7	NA	ASSLLAGYPYEQY
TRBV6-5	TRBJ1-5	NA	ASSYSGGNQPQH
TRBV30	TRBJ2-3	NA	ACVADTQY
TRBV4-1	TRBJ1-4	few	ASSPQPGHQNEKLF
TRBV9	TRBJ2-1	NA	ASSVGLAGAYNEQF
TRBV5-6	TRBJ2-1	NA	ASSGGTVYNEQF
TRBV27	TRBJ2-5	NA	ASSLGQGGGLSAQY
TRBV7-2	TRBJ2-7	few	ASSLAGGPFYEQY
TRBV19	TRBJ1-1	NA	ASDRGGYTEAF
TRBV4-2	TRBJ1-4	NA	ASSQDPGGYRGEKLF
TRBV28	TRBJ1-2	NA	ASSFGGAQNGYT
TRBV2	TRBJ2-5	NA	AGSSGHKETQY
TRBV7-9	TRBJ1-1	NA	ASSLGETGGTEAF
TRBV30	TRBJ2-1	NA	AWILAEGNEQF
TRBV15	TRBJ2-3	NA	ATSQLAGALASGFEGTDTQY
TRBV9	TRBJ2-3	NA	ASSARIAGVITDTQY
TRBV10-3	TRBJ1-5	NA	AISETQGGNQPQH
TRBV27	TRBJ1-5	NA	ASSQGAGNQPQH
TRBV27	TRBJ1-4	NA	ASSFSGTTNEKLF
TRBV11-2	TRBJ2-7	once	ASSLASYEQY
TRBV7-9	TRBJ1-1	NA	ASSEIQMNTEAF
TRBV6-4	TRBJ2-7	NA	ASSDFTGGEQY
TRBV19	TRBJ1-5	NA	ASRPRRYDSSQNQPQH
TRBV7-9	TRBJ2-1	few	ASNHQRHEQF
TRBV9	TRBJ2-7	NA	ASSVEQGAYEQY
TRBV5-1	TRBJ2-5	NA	ASSLDREETQY
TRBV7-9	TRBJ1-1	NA	ASSLGRGAF
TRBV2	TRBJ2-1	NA	ASSRDPGLAGGPRMQQF
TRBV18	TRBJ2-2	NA	ASSPQAGGNTGELF
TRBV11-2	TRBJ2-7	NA	ASSLEAGVNYEQY
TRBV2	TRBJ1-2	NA	ASDSGGGWSGGYT
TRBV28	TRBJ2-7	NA	ASSFSAGASYEQY
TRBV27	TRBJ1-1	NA	ASSTQTGVEAF
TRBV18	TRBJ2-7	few	ASSWEGDYEQY
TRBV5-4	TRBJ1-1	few	ASSRAGRYTEAF
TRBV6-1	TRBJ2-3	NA	ASSETDRNTQY